A selection of T cell receptor beta chains follows, all from one sample in a study of cytomegalovirus exposure and HLA in healthy donors. Measured with immunoSEQ multiplex PCR; TCRdb has only the in-frame clones, and not every one. The sample consists of around 100,000 clones, over 60% of them appearing once. Sequencing input: PBMCs. These receptors were obtained from a man under 40 in good health and CMV-seropositive. The CDR3 runs from the conserved cysteine through the conserved F or W. The D gene is left open where the match is weak. Rows give clone size only sometimes, using once, few, many, or a class for an expanded clone.

- TRBJ1-1 13 few TRBV5-5 CASSLGLNTEAFF TGTGCCAGCAGCCTAGGATTGAACACTGAAGCTTTCTTT
TRBD1 TRBJ1-1 14 few TRBV4-1 CASRPQGGTGGAFF TGCGCCAGCAGACCGCAGGGGGGGACAGGGGGAGCTTTCTTT
- TRBJ2-5 13 - TRBV28 CASSIGGEETQYF TGTGCCAGCAGCATAGGGGGGGAAGAGACCCAGTACTTC
TRBD2 TRBJ2-7 14 - TRBV7-3 CASSPSGTSAEQYF TGTGCCAGCAGCCCCTCCGGGACTAGTGCCGAGCAGTACTTC
- TRBJ2-1 14 - TRBV27 CASRTSNLRAEQFF TGTGCCAGCAGAACTAGCAATTTAAGGGCTGAGCAGTTCTTC
TRBD1 TRBJ1-6 12 few TRBV10-3 CAARTGDSPLHF TGTGCCGCGAGGACAGGGGATTCACCCCTCCACTTT
- TRBJ2-1 14 - TRBV5-1 CASSYGPGKNEQFF TGCGCCAGCAGCTATGGACCGGGGAAGAATGAGCAGTTCTTC
TRBD1 TRBJ1-2 15 - TRBV23-1 CASPGRTGGYYGYTF TGCGCCAGCCCCGGTCGGACAGGGGGCTACTATGGCTACACCTTC
- TRBJ1-2 14 once TRBV7-9 CASSGADGRYGYTF TGTGCCAGCAGCGGAGCGGACGGACGCTATGGCTACACCTTC
- TRBJ1-1 15 - TRBV7-2 CASSFGAGLNTEAFF TGTGCCAGCAGCTTTGGGGCAGGGCTGAACACTGAAGCTTTCTTT
TRBD1 TRBJ2-2 15 - TRBV7-2 CASRSGTGKTGELFF TGTGCCAGCAGATCCGGGACAGGGAAGACCGGGGAGCTGTTTTTT
- TRBJ1-1 14 - TRBV2 CASAPGAGNTEAFF TGTGCCAGCGCTCCAGGGGCAGGTAACACTGAAGCTTTCTTT
TRBD1 TRBJ1-2 15 - TRBV7-2 CASSSRTGGVYGYTF TGTGCCAGCAGCTCCCGGACAGGTGGGGTCTATGGCTACACCTTC
- TRBJ2-4 12 - TRBV14 CASSPSGNIQYF TGTGCCAGCAGCCCGTCCGGAAACATTCAGTACTTC
TRBD1 TRBJ1-1 15 - TRBV6-6 CASTPGAGGDTEAFF TGTGCCAGCACCCCGGGGGCAGGGGGCGACACTGAAGCTTTCTTT
- TRBJ1-6 14 - TRBV29-1 CSVEGSGVNSPLHF TGCAGCGTTGAAGGGTCAGGTGTGAATTCACCCCTCCACTTT
- TRBJ2-6 15 - TRBV28 CASSLMGAGANVLTF TGTGCCAGCAGTTTAATGGGAGCTGGGGCCAACGTCCTGACTTTC
- TRBJ2-3 16 - TRBV6-6 CASTPLQWAYTDTQYF TGTGCCAGCACCCCCCTACAGTGGGCCTACACAGATACGCAGTATTTT
TRBD2 TRBJ2-7 16 - TRBV4-3 CASSPQASGGAYEQYF TGCGCCAGCAGCCCCCAAGCGAGCGGGGGGGCTTACGAGCAGTACTTC
TRBD2 TRBJ2-7 14 few TRBV29-1 CSVTTGFFGGEQYF TGCAGCGTCACAACAGGTTTCTTCGGGGGGGAGCAGTACTTC
TRBD1 TRBJ1-2 15 - TRBV5-6 CASSGKGQGYGGYTF TGTGCCAGCAGCGGAAAGGGACAGGGATACGGTGGCTACACCTTC
- TRBJ2-7 13 few TRBV14 CASSPYWRSPQYF TGTGCCAGCAGCCCTTACTGGAGAAGTCCTCAGTACTTC
TRBD2 TRBJ2-3 15 - TRBV29-1 CSVTSGGGRPDTQYF TGCAGCGTGACTAGCGGGGGGGGTCGCCCAGATACGCAGTATTTT
- TRBJ1-1 12 - TRBV6-1 CASSESGTEAFF TGTGCCAGCAGTGAATCGGGGACTGAAGCTTTCTTT
- TRBJ2-7 16 - TRBV5-6 CASSLGPSGGAREQYF TGTGCCAGCAGCTTGGGACCCTCAGGCGGGGCCCGCGAGCAGTACTTC